The 30 T cell receptor beta chains in this list originate from one sample, sequenced in a study of blood T cell repertoires in COVID-19. Clones were sequenced by immunoSEQ multiplex PCR, and TCRdb holds only the in-frame ones, with some missing. The data hold approximately 260,000 clones, with roughly 80% observed a single time. The source material was peripheral blood. Receptor source: an older woman with active or convalescent COVID-19.

The V and J genes are TRBV4-2 and TRBJ1-1; D uncertain. The CDR3 consists of 14 residues. Between the trimmed V and J ends, which lost 3 bases and 3 bases, there was a span of 11 bases. Germline V gives CDR1 LGHNA, CDR2 YNFKEQ. The CDR3 DNA is TGTGCCAGCAGCCAGCGCCTTTTGGACACTGAAGCTTTCTTT. Translation: CASSQRLLDTEAFF.

This clone has only a few counts. CDR3 bases: TGTGCCAGCAGTCCCTGGACTAGCGGAAAAGAGACCCAGTACTTC. Translating it yields CASSPWTSGKETQYF. V usage is TRBV27 and J usage is TRBJ2-5; 10 bases map to TRBD2. Unmatched junction bases numbered 6, after V lost 5 bases and J lost 3 bases. This CDR3 is built from 15 residues. The germline gives CDR1 MNHEY, CDR2 SMNVEV (reference sequence).

The genes are TRBV3-1 (or the pseudogene TRBV3-2) and TRBJ1-2; 10 bases are shared with TRBD1. V was pared by 4 bases and J by 6 bases, with 8 bases of the junction left unmatched. From germline, CDR1 is LGHDT and CDR2 YNNKEL (reference sequence). There are 15 residues in the CDR3. The CDR3 DNA follows: TGTGCCAGCAGCCCGAGCCGGACAGGGGGGAATGGCTACACCTTC. Amino acid sequence: CASSPSRTGGNGYTF.

The chain links TRBV2 to TRBJ1-2, with 9 nucleotides matching TRBD1. CDR1 is SNHLY and CDR2 is FYNNEI in the germline V gene. V was pared by 7 bases and J by 8 bases, with 8 bases of the junction left unmatched. The CDR3 extends over 13 amino acids. The DNA for the CDR3 is TGTGCCAGCACCCTACAGGGGGCTCGGGGCTACACCTTC. This codes for CASTLQGARGYTF.

This clone was seen more than once but under ten times. The chain uses TRBV5-1 and TRBJ1-3; D gene ambiguous. This CDR3 contains 13 residues. Germline CDR1 reads SGHRS; CDR2 reads YFSETQ. V was clipped by 3 bases and J by 8 bases, with 12 bases between them. CDR3 region: CASSSEIADTIYF. The CDR3 nucleotides are TGCGCCAGCAGCTCTGAAATAGCGGACACCATATATTTT.

The chain couples TRBV3-1 (or the pseudogene TRBV3-2) to TRBJ1-2; no clear D gene. Trimming took 2 bases from V and 6 from J, leaving 10 bases between them. The length of the CDR3 is 13 residues. The germline V gene encodes CDR1 LGHDT and CDR2 YNNKEL (reference sequence). CDR3: CASSQQDIDGYTF. In nucleotides, the CDR3 is TGTGCCAGCAGCCAACAGGATATCGATGGCTACACCTTC.

The CDR3 protein is CASSLERGGPPRPQYF. DNA of the CDR3: TGTGCCAGCAGCTTGGAGCGCGGGGGGCCACCCCGCCCGCAGTATTTT. This sequence joins TRBV5-4 and TRBJ2-3; TRBD2 matches at 8 bases. This CDR3 is built from 16 residues. V gave up 0 bases and J gave up 10 bases; unmatched junction bases: 13. Germline assignment: CDR1 SGHNT and CDR2 YYREEE (reference sequence).

The chain has TRBV20-1 and TRBJ1-1; possible D gene TRBD1, 5 bases. Between the trimmed V and J ends, which lost 3 bases and 7 bases, there was a span of 12 bases. The CDR3 is 12 residues long. CDR1 and CDR2 from the germline V gene are DFQATT and SNEGSKA (reference sequence). CDR3 loop: CSASRQGNEAFF. CDR3 DNA: TGCAGTGCTAGTCGGCAGGGAAATGAAGCTTTCTTT.

The chain recombines TRBV6-1 with TRBJ2-3; 13 bases fit TRBD2. Trimming took 2 bases from V and 0 from J; bases not matched to a gene: 8. CDR3 length: 19 amino acids. Germline loops: CDR1 MNHNS, CDR2 SASEGT. CDR3 amino acids: CASSETRTSGGLSTDTQYF. The CDR3 nucleotides are TGTGCCAGCAGTGAAACGAGGACTAGCGGGGGCCTTAGCACAGATACGCAGTATTTT.

This chain connects TRBV11-3 to TRBJ2-7; possible D gene TRBD2, 6 bases. The CDR3 is made up of 17 amino acids. V was shortened by 0 bases and J by 4 bases, with 19 bases between the two germline ends. The germline V gene has CDR1 SGHNT and CDR2 YENEEA. The CDR3 sequence: CASSLDGAGSNSYEQYF. The CDR3 DNA follows: TGTGCCAGCAGCTTAGATGGAGCGGGCTCCAACTCATACGAGCAGTACTTC.

J is TRBJ1-1 and V is TRBV18; 8 nucleotides match TRBD1. Germline assignment: CDR1 KGHSH and CDR2 LQKENI. Unmatched junction bases numbered 17, after V lost 3 bases and J lost 5 bases. The CDR3 has 18 residues. CDR3 amino acids: CASSPIPLRGQGITEAFF. Here the CDR3 DNA reads TGTGCCAGCTCACCCATACCCCTCCGTGGACAGGGTATAACTGAAGCTTTCTTT.

The chain is built from TRBV27 and TRBJ2-2; D remains ambiguous. The V gene lost 6 bases and the J gene lost 9 bases, with 20 bases spanning the gap. The CDR3 length is 15 residues. From germline, CDR1 is MNHEY and CDR2 SMNVEV (reference sequence). CDR3 DNA: TGTGCCAGCAGACCTCGGTCCGCGGTCGGCCGGGAGCTGTTTTTT. Translating it yields CASRPRSAVGRELFF.

The gene calls are TRBV30 and TRBJ1-2; 7 bases are a match to TRBD1. Per the germline V gene, CDR1 is GTSNPN and CDR2 is SVGIG (reference sequence). The CDR3 loop spans 16 amino acids. V was clipped by 3 bases and J by 1 base; unmatched bases: 11. In DNA form, the CDR3 reads TGTGCCTGGAGATCGGAGGGGGCGCCCAGTAACTATGGCTACACCTTC. Translating it yields CAWRSEGAPSNYGYTF.

This chain uses TRBV19 with TRBJ1-1; D possibly corresponds to TRBD1 (5 bases). This CDR3 contains 15 residues. In germline, CDR1 is LNHDA, CDR2 SQIVND (reference sequence). Trimming took 3 bases from V and 1 from J, leaving 12 bases between them. The CDR3: CASSIVQGWNTEAFF. In DNA form, the CDR3 reads TGTGCCAGTAGTATCGTCCAGGGATGGAACACTGAAGCTTTCTTT.

This chain links TRBV7-2 with TRBJ1-1; D remains ambiguous. V dropped 1 base and J dropped 6 bases, with 9 bases sitting between them. The CDR3 runs 13 residues. CDR1 is SGHTA and CDR2 is FQGNSA in the germline V gene. Here the CDR3 reads CASSLVPSPEAFF. CDR3 coding DNA: TGTGCCAGCAGCTTAGTCCCATCCCCTGAAGCTTTCTTT.

The chain carries TRBV10-3 and TRBJ1-1; D remains unclear. V was pared by 10 bases and J by 1 base, with 7 bases between. Germline-derived CDR1 and CDR2 are ENHRY and SYGVKD. This CDR3 spans 11 amino acids. CDR3 DNA sequence: TGTGCCACCGAGGAGAACACTGAAGCTTTCTTT. It encodes CATEENTEAFF.

V gene TRBV6-5 combines with J gene TRBJ2-7; D uncertain. The CDR3 extends over 13 amino acids. Germline assignment: CDR1 MNHEY and CDR2 SVGAGI. The V and J ends lost 5 bases and 2 bases respectively, with 10 bases between them. CDR3 amino acids: CASSRTVTYEQYF. The CDR3 coding sequence is TGTGCCAGCAGTCGAACGGTGACCTACGAGCAGTACTTC.

The chain is built from TRBV19 and TRBJ2-7, with 7 bases lining up with TRBD2. The CDR3 totals 14 residues. With V trimmed by 3 bases and J by 0 bases, 2 bases remained unmatched. The V gene's germline CDR1 is LNHDA and CDR2 SQIVND (reference sequence). This CDR3 is CASSMGGDSYEQYF. CDR3 sequence (DNA): TGTGCCAGTAGTATGGGGGGGGACTCCTACGAGCAGTACTTC.

This rearrangement joins TRBV2 to TRBJ2-3; TRBD1 aligns across 7 bases. The CDR3 has 18 residues. Losses at the gene ends were 2 bases for V and 0 bases for J; bases not matched to a gene: 11. Germline values: CDR1 SNHLY, CDR2 FYNNEI. The CDR3, as DNA: TGTGCCAGCAGTGAACCCAACAGGGGCAGGCTTAGCACAGATACGCAGTATTTT. Its translation is CASSEPNRGRLSTDTQYF.

The chain has TRBV7-2 and TRBJ2-7, with 9 bases aligning to TRBD2. The CDR3 extends over 14 amino acids. Germline CDR1 is SGHTA and CDR2 is FQGNSA. The V and J ends lost 3 bases and 4 bases, in that order; junction bases with no gene match: 4. CDR3 loop: CASSLAGGGYEQYF. The CDR3 DNA follows: TGTGCCAGCAGCTTGGCGGGGGGGGGATACGAGCAGTACTTC.

The chain has TRBV19 and TRBJ1-2, with 11 bases lining up with TRBD1. The CDR3 has 15 amino acids. Germline V gene data show CDR1 as LNHDA and CDR2 as SQIVND (reference sequence). With V trimmed by 7 bases and J by 5 bases, 9 bases remained unmatched. Written as DNA, the CDR3 is TGTGCCAGTACGGACAGGGGGCTCGCCGAATATGGCTACACCTTC. As protein: CASTDRGLAEYGYTF.

The chain recombines TRBV5-6 with TRBJ2-3, with 16 bases that match TRBD2. Germline assignment: CDR1 SGHDT and CDR2 YYEEEE. Losses at the gene ends were 3 bases for V and 2 bases for J; bases not matched to a gene: 6. CDR3 length: 18 amino acids. CDR3 loop: CASSSPGLAGGTTDTQYF. As DNA, the CDR3 is TGTGCCAGCAGCTCCCCGGGACTAGCGGGGGGGACCACAGATACGCAGTATTTT.

The rearrangement uses TRBV7-2 and TRBJ1-1; D is undetermined. This CDR3 is 13 amino acids long. Germline V gene sequence: CDR1 SGHTA, CDR2 FQGNSA. The ends were cut back, 5 bases at V and 3 bases at J, with 10 bases in the middle. This CDR3 reads CASSRGLYTEAFF. As DNA, the CDR3 is TGTGCCAGCAGCCGGGGTCTATACACTGAAGCTTTCTTT.

The chain employs TRBV6-6 and TRBJ1-6, with 8 bases fitting TRBD1. The germline CDR1 and CDR2 sequences are MNHNY and SVGAGI (reference sequence). V shed 8 bases and J 5 bases; nucleotides not matched to a gene: 11. This CDR3 is 16 amino acids long. The CDR3 region is CASSQGRGLDNSPLHF. DNA of the CDR3: TGTGCCAGCTCCCAGGGCAGGGGGCTAGATAATTCACCCCTCCACTTT.

Details on this clone: At one boundary the junction diverges from the germline segment, which might be a read error. V and J are TRBV14 and TRBJ2-1, with TRBD1 as a possible D gene (6 bases). CDR3 length equals 12 residues. The germline CDR1 and CDR2 sequences are SGHDN and FVKESK. CDR3 DNA sequence: TGTGCCAGCAGCCAAGATCTGGGGGACAAACTCTTC. Amino acids: CASSQDLGDKLF.

This rearrangement joins TRBV4-1 to TRBJ1-5; the D is unclear. Germline values: CDR1 MGHRA, CDR2 YSYEKL. Trimming removed 1 base at V and 2 bases at J, with 15 bases between. The CDR3 has 17 amino acids. The CDR3 coding sequence is TGCGCCAGCAGCCAAGGACCGGCCGGGTCGGGCAATCAGCCCCAGCATTTT. Its protein product is CASSQGPAGSGNQPQHF.

The table lists this clone with a few counts. V is TRBV18 and J is TRBJ2-5, with a weak D call TRBD1 (5 bases). Trimming removed 1 base from V and 6 bases from J, with 21 bases in between. Germline V gives CDR1 KGHSH, CDR2 LQKENI. CDR3 length equals 17 residues. CDR3 region: CASSPRAPQGLRKTQYF. The DNA for the CDR3 is TGTGCCAGCTCACCACGGGCCCCGCAGGGTCTAAGGAAGACCCAGTACTTC.

This clone has a handful of counts. The J gene is TRBJ2-1, the V gene TRBV5-1, with TRBD2 matching 9 bases. The CDR3 consists of 15 residues. Germline loops: CDR1 SGHRS, CDR2 YFSETQ. Trimming cost V 4 bases and J 4 bases; bases outside gene matches: 6. This CDR3 is CASSPAGGGYNEQFF. CDR3 nucleotide sequence: TGCGCCAGCAGCCCAGCGGGGGGCGGATACAATGAGCAGTTCTTC.

In its sample, this clone was seen once. CDR3 region: CASSAGPRVEITEAFF. The CDR3 bases are TGTGCCAGCAGCGCAGGGCCCAGGGTGGAGATCACTGAAGCTTTCTTT. The rearrangement links TRBV11-3 to TRBJ1-1; tentative D call: TRBD1 (5 bases). There are 16 residues in the CDR3. With 5 bases removed from V and 4 bases from J, the gap between germline ends came to 20 bases. Germline CDR1 is SGHNT and CDR2 is YENEEA.

The chain recombines TRBV27 with TRBJ1-6, with D maybe TRBD1 (5 bases). From germline, CDR1 is MNHEY and CDR2 SMNVEV (reference sequence). CDR3 length equals 15 residues. V lost 5 bases and J lost 10, with 18 bases in between. The CDR3 here is CASSPPRGVGSPLHF. The CDR3 nucleotides are TGTGCCAGCAGTCCGCCCCGGGGGGTAGGGTCACCCCTCCACTTT.